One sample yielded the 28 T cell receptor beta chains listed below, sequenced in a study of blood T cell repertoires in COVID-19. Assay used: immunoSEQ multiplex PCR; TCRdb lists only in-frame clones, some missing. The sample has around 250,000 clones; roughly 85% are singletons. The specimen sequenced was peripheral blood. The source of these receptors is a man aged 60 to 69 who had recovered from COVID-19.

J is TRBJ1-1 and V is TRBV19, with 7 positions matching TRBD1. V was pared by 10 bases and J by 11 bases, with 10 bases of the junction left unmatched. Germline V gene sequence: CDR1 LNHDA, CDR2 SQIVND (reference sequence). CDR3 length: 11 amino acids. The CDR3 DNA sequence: TGTGCCACCCGACAGGGCATGAGTGCTTTCTTT. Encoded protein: CATRQGMSAFF.

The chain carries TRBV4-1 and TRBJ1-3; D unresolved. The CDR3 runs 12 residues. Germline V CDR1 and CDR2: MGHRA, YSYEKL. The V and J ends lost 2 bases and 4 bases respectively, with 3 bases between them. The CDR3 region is CASSQPGNTIYF. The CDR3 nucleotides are TGCGCCAGCAGCCAACCGGGAAACACCATATATTTT.

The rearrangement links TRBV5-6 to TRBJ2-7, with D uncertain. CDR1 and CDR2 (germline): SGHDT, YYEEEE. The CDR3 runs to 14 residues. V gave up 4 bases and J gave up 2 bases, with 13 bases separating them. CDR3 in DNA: TGTGCCAGCAGCCCTAAGACTGGTCCCTACGAGCAGTACTTC. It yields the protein CASSPKTGPYEQYF.

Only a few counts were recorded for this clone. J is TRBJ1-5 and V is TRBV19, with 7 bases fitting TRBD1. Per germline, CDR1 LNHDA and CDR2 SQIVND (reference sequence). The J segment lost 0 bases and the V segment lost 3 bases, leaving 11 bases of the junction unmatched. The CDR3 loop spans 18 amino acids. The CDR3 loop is CASSIEIVAGGSNQPQHF. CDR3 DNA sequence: TGTGCCAGTAGTATCGAGATTGTGGCAGGGGGTAGCAATCAGCCCCAGCATTTT.

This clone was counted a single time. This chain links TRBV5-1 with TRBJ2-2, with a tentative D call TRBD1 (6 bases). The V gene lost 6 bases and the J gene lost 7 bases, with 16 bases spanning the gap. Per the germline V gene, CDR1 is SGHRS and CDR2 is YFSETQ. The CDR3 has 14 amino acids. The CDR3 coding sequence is TGCGCCAGCACCGCCGACAGGCCGATCGGGGAGCTGTTTTTT. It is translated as CASTADRPIGELFF.

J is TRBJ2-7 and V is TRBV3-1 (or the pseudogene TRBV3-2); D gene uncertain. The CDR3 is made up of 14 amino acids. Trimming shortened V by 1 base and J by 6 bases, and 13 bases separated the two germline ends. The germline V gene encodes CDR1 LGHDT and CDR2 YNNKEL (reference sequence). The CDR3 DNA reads TGTGCCAGCAGCCAAGGTCCATCGCGTAGCGAGCAGTACTTC. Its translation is CASSQGPSRSEQYF.

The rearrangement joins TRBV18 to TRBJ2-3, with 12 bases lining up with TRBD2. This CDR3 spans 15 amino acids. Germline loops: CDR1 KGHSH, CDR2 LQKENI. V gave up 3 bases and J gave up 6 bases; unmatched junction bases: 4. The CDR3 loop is CASSPGLAGSDTQYF. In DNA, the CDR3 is TGTGCCAGCTCACCGGGACTAGCGGGTTCCGATACGCAGTATTTT. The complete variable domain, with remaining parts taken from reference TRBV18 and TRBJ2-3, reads NAGVMQNPRHLVRRRGQEARLRCSPMKGHSHVYWYRQLPEEGLKFMVYLQKENIIDESGMPKERFSAEFPKEGPSILRIQQVVRGDSAAYFCASSPGLAGSDTQYFGPGTRLTVL.

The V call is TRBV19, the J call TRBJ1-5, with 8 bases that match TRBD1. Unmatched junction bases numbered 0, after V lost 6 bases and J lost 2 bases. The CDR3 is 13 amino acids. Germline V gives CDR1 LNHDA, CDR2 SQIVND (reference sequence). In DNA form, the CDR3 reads TGTGCCAGTAGGACAGGGGGCAATCAGCCCCAGCATTTT. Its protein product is CASRTGGNQPQHF. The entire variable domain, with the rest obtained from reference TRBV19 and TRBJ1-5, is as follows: DGGITQSPKYLFRKEGQNVTLSCEQNLNHDAMYWYRQDPGQGLRLIYYSQIVNDFQKGDIAEGYSVSREKKESFPLTVTSAQKNPTAFYLCASRTGGNQPQHFGDGTRLSIL.

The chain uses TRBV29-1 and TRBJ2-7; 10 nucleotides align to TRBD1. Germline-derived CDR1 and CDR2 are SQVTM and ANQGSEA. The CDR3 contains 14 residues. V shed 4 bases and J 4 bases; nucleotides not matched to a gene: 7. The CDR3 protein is CSVAETGGPYEQYF. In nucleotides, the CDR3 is TGCAGCGTTGCCGAGACAGGGGGCCCATACGAGCAGTACTTC.

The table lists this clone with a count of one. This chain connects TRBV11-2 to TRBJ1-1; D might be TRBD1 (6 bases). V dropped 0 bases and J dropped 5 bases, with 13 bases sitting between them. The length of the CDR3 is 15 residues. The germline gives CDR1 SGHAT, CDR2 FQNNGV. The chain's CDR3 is CASSLDGTPLTEAFF. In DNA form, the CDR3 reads TGTGCCAGCAGCTTAGATGGGACACCACTGACTGAAGCTTTCTTT.

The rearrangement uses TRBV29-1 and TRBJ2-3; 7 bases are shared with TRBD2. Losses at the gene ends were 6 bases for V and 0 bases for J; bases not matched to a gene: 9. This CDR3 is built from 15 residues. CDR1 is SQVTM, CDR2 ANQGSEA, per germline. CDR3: CSVHKSGISTDTQYF. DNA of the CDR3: TGCAGCGTGCACAAGAGCGGGATTAGCACAGATACGCAGTATTTT.

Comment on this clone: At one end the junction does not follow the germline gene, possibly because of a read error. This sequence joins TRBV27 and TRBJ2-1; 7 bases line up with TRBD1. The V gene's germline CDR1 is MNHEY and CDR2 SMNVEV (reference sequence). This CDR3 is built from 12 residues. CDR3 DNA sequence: TGTGCCAGCAGTTTATCCGGGACAGCCCCGATCTTC. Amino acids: CASSLSGTAPIF.

CDR3 residues: CASSFAAYEQYF. DNA for the CDR3: TGTGCCAGCAGTTTCGCGGCCTACGAGCAGTACTTC. The genes are TRBV28 and TRBJ2-7; D is uncertain. The length of the CDR3 is 12 residues. Germline CDR1 MDHEN, CDR2 SYDVKM. Trimming stripped 3 bases from V and 2 bases from J, with 5 bases between.

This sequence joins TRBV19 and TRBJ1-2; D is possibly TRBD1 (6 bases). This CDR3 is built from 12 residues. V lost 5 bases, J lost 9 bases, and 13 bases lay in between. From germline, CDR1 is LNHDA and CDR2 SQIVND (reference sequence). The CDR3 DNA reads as TGTGCCAGTAGTCAGCAGGGGTTAAGCTACACCTTC. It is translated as CASSQQGLSYTF.

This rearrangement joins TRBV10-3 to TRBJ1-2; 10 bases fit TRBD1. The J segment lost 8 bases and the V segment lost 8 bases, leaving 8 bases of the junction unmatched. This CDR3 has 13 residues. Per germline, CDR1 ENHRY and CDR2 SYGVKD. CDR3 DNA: TGTGCCATCGGAGAGACAGGGGGCTGGGGCTACACCTTC. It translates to CAIGETGGWGYTF.

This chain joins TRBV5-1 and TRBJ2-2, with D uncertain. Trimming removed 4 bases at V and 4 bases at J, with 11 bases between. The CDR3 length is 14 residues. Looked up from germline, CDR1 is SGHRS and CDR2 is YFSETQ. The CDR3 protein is CASSPGLSTGELFF. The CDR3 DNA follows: TGCGCCAGCAGCCCCGGTCTAAGCACCGGGGAGCTGTTTTTT.

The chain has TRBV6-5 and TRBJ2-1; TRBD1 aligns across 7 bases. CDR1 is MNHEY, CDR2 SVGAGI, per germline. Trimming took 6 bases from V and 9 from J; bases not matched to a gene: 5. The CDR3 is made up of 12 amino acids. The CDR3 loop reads CASRTGVGEQFF. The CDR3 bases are TGTGCCAGCAGAACAGGGGTAGGTGAGCAGTTCTTC.

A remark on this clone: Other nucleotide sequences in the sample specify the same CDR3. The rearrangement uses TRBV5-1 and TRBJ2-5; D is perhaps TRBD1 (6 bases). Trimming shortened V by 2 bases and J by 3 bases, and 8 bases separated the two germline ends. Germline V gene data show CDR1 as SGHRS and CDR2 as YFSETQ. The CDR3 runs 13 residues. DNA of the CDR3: TGCGCCAGCAGCTTCGCAGGGGAAGAGACCCAGTACTTC. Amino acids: CASSFAGEETQYF.

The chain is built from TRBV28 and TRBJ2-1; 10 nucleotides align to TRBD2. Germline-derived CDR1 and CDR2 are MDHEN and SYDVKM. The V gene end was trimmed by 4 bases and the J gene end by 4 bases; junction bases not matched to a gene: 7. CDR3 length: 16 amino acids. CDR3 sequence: CASSSTLAGKYNEQFF. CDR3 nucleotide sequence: TGTGCCAGCAGTTCCACACTAGCGGGGAAGTACAATGAGCAGTTCTTC.

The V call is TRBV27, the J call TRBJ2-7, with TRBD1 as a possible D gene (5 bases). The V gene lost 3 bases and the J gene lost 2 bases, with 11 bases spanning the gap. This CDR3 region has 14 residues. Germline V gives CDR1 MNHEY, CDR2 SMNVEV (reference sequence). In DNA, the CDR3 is TGTGCCAGCAGTTTTTCATGGGGCGCCTACGAGCAGTACTTC. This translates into CASSFSWGAYEQYF.

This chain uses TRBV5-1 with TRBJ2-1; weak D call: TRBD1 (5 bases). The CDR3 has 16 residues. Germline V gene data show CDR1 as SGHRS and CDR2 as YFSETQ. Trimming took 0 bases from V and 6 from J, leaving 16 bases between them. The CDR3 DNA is TGCGCCAGCAGCTTGGTGTCCCAGGGCTCGGGCAATGAGCAGTTCTTC. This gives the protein CASSLVSQGSGNEQFF.

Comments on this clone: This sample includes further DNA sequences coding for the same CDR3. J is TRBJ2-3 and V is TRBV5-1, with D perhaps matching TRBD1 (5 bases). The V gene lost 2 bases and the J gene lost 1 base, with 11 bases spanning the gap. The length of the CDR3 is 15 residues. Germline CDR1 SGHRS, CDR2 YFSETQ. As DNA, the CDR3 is TGCGCCAGCAGCTTAAGGGGAATGGGCACAGATACGCAGTATTTT. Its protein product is CASSLRGMGTDTQYF.

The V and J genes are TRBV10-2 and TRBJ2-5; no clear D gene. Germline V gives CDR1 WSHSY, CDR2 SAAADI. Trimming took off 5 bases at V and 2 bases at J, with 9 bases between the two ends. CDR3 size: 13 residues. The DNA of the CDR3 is TGCGCCAGCAGTAGTACAAAACAAGAGACCCAGTACTTC. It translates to CASSSTKQETQYF.

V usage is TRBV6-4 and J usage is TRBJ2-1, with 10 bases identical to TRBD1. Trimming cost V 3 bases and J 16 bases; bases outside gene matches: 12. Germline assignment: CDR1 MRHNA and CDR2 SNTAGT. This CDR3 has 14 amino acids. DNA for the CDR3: TGTGCCAGCAGTGAAGTTTTTATCGGACAGGGGGTTTTCTTC. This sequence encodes CASSEVFIGQGVFF.

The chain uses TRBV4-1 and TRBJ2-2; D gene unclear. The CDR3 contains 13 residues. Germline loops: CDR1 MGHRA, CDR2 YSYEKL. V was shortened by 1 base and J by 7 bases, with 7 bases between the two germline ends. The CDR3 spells CASSQVPGGELFF. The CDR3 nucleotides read TGCGCCAGCAGCCAAGTCCCAGGCGGGGAGCTGTTTTTT.

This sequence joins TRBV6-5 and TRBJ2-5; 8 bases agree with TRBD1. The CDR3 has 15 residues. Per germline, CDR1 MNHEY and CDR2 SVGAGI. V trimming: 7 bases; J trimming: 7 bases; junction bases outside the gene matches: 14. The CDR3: CASTQRTGHWGTQYF. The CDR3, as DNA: TGTGCCAGCACCCAACGGACAGGGCACTGGGGGACCCAGTACTTC.

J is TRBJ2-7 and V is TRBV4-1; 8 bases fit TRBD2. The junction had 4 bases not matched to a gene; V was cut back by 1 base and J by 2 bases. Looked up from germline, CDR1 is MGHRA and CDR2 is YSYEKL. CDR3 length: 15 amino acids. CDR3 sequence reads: CASSQVTGGTYEQYF. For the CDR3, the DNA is TGCGCCAGCAGCCAAGTAACGGGGGGGACCTACGAGCAGTACTTC.

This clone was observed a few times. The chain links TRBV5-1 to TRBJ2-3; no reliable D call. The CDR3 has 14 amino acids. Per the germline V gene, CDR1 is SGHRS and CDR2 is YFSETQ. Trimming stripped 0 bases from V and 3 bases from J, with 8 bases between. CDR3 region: CASSLESRTDTQYF. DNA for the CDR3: TGCGCCAGCAGCTTGGAGTCGAGGACAGATACGCAGTATTTT.